This TCR beta chain derives from a study of cytomegalovirus exposure and HLA in healthy donors. Study results and caveats: Within the data, a cluster of highly shared sequence variants was likely a sequencing artifact.

The CDR3 has 15 residues. Germline lookup yields CDR1 SGHRS and CDR2 YFSETQ. The ends lost 5 bases at V and 4 bases at J; junction bases unmatched: 8. As regards this clone: Antigen: not known.

PCR involved 60 Vbeta and 13 Jbeta primers. Some clones are missing from TCRdb's copy, which holds only in-frame ones; the method was immunoSEQ multiplex PCR. The repertoire includes 55,000 to 70,000 clones, roughly 89% of them detected once, and roughly 2% sits in the top ten. The clonotype originates from a woman aged 30 to 39 in good health and CMV-seronegative. The source material was PBMCs. This chain links TRBV5-1 with TRBJ2-1; 8 positions agree with TRBD2. CDR3 DNA: TGCGCCAGCAGTAAGTTATCTAGCGGGTACAATGAGCAGTTCTTC. Translation gives CASSKLSSGYNEQFF.